This paragraph covers one T cell receptor beta chain sequence. Its matching antigen is unknown. This sample is drawn from a study of T cell responses to AZD1222 COVID-19 vaccine. Study outcomes and limitations: Compared with day 0, the breadth and depth of the Spike-specific TCR repertoire rose significantly after two doses of AZD1222. Vaccine-associated CD4 TCRs spanned spike, dominant at 160-218 and 743-854. Sampled repertoires all dated from after the peak T cell response.

Sequencing used immunoSEQ multiplex PCR; TCRdb keeps in-frame clones, though not all of them. The repertoire has around 220,000 clones, roughly 94% of them found once; the top ten carry over 1.5%. Trimming cost V 6 bases and J 3 bases; bases outside gene matches: 6. CDR1 is MNHEY, CDR2 SMNVEV, per germline (reference sequence). The CDR3 sequence is 14 residues long. This clonotype originated in an adult who received the MenACWY meningococcal vaccine as a control. The rearrangement links TRBV27 to TRBJ2-7, with 9 positions matching TRBD1. The material sequenced was peripheral blood, taken 28 days after the second dose of the MenACWY control vaccine. CDR3 sequence: CASRKDRGYYEQYF. The CDR3 bases are TGTGCCAGCAGAAAGGACAGGGGATACTACGAGCAGTACTTC.